This is a list of T cell receptor beta chains from one sample in a study of T cells in Graves' hyperthyroidism and ophthalmopathy. TCRdb re-called the multiplex PCR reads through MiXCR, storing one row per CDR3 protein. The sample holds fewer than 200,000 distinct CDR3 sequences, 8% to 9.5% seen once. Specimen: blood. These receptors were taken from a woman younger than 30 with Graves' hyperthyroidism that later progressed to Graves' ophthalmopathy. The CDR3 runs from the conserved cysteine through the conserved F or W. Each record gives: V gene, D gene, clone size, CDR3 length, J gene, CDR3 DNA, CDR3 protein. A D gene is named only where the DNA matches it firmly. The size of a clone is reported for some rows only, either as once, few or many, or as a class for expanded clones.

v_call: TRBV19; d_call: -; clone_size: many; cdr3_length: 15; j_call: TRBJ1-1; cdr3_nt: TGTGCCAGTAGAGACCAGGGACGGGCGAACACTGAAGCTTTCTTT; cdr3_aa: CASRDQGRANTEAFF
v_call: TRBV5-6; d_call: -; clone_size: few; cdr3_length: 17; j_call: TRBJ2-1; cdr3_nt: TGTGCCAGCAGCTTGTTGGCCGGGACTCGCTCCTACAATGAGCAGTTCTTC; cdr3_aa: CASSLLAGTRSYNEQFF
v_call: TRBV6-1; d_call: -; clone_size: once; cdr3_length: 13; j_call: TRBJ1-2; cdr3_nt: TGTGCCAGCAGCTCGACCGCGGGAAATTGGTACACCTTC; cdr3_aa: CASSSTAGNWYTF
v_call: TRBV7-2; d_call: -; clone_size: many; cdr3_length: 14; j_call: TRBJ2-7; cdr3_nt: TGTGCCAGCAGCTTAGCAATTTTATCCTACGAGCAGTACTTC; cdr3_aa: CASSLAILSYEQYF
v_call: TRBV7-3; d_call: -; clone_size: many; cdr3_length: 13; j_call: TRBJ1-2; cdr3_nt: -; cdr3_aa: CASSFGEGVGYTF
v_call: TRBV19; d_call: -; clone_size: few; cdr3_length: 15; j_call: TRBJ1-1; cdr3_nt: TGTGCCAGTATCTCTATAGGGGCCGTGAACACTGAAGCTTTCTTT; cdr3_aa: CASISIGAVNTEAFF
v_call: TRBV11-3; d_call: TRBD1; clone_size: many; cdr3_length: 15; j_call: TRBJ2-3; cdr3_nt: TGTGCCAGCAGCTTTGGACAGGGGGCTACAGATACGCAGTATTTT; cdr3_aa: CASSFGQGATDTQYF
v_call: TRBV6-1; d_call: TRBD1; clone_size: many; cdr3_length: 15; j_call: TRBJ2-1; cdr3_nt: TGTGCCAGCAGTCGGGGACAGTACTCCTACAATGAGCAGTTCTTC; cdr3_aa: CASSRGQYSYNEQFF
v_call: TRBV20-1; d_call: -; clone_size: many; cdr3_length: 13; j_call: TRBJ2-7; cdr3_nt: TGCAGTGCGCGCCCCGGGACGTCTACCGAGCAGTACTTC; cdr3_aa: CSARPGTSTEQYF
v_call: TRBV4-1; d_call: -; clone_size: few; cdr3_length: 15; j_call: TRBJ1-5; cdr3_nt: TGCGCCAGCAGCCAAGGATTTTCAGACAATCAGCCCCAGCATTTT; cdr3_aa: CASSQGFSDNQPQHF
v_call: TRBV4-2; d_call: -; clone_size: -; cdr3_length: 11; j_call: TRBJ2-1; cdr3_nt: TGTGCCAGCAGCCAAGAGAGACAGCAGTTCTTC; cdr3_aa: CASSQERQQFF
v_call: TRBV7-2; d_call: TRBD1; clone_size: many; cdr3_length: 14; j_call: TRBJ2-5; cdr3_nt: TGTGCCAGCAGGGACAGGGGGAACCAAGAGACCCAGTACTTC; cdr3_aa: CASRDRGNQETQYF
v_call: TRBV11-2; d_call: -; clone_size: many; cdr3_length: 15; j_call: TRBJ2-3; cdr3_nt: TGTGCCAGCAGCTTAGAGTCCGGCGGGACTCACACGCAGTATTTT; cdr3_aa: CASSLESGGTHTQYF
v_call: TRBV20-1; d_call: TRBD1; clone_size: -; cdr3_length: 12; j_call: TRBJ2-7; cdr3_nt: TGCAGTGCTTGGGACAGGTCGGACGAGCAGTACTTC; cdr3_aa: CSAWDRSDEQYF
v_call: TRBV4-1; d_call: -; clone_size: few; cdr3_length: 17; j_call: TRBJ2-7; cdr3_nt: TGCGCCAGCAGCCAAGATACCACGGGACACAAAGTCCCCGAGCAGTACTTC; cdr3_aa: CASSQDTTGHKVPEQYF
v_call: TRBV30; d_call: -; clone_size: many; cdr3_length: 13; j_call: TRBJ1-5; cdr3_nt: TGTGCCTGGAGTTTTGGGGGCAATCAGCCCCAGCATTTT; cdr3_aa: CAWSFGGNQPQHF
v_call: TRBV2; d_call: TRBD2; clone_size: many; cdr3_length: 17; j_call: TRBJ2-1; cdr3_nt: TGTGCCAGCAGTGAAACCGTACTTAGCGGGAGGGGTTATGAGCAGTTCTTC; cdr3_aa: CASSETVLSGRGYEQFF
v_call: TRBV11-2; d_call: TRBD1; clone_size: many; cdr3_length: 16; j_call: TRBJ2-3; cdr3_nt: TGTGCCAGCAGCTCCCTAAACAGGGGGAAGTCAGATACGCAGTATTTT; cdr3_aa: CASSSLNRGKSDTQYF
v_call: TRBV6-1; d_call: TRBD1; clone_size: many; cdr3_length: 15; j_call: TRBJ2-7; cdr3_nt: TGTGCCAGCAGTGAAACGACAGGGTATTCCTACGAGCAGTACTTC; cdr3_aa: CASSETTGYSYEQYF
v_call: TRBV12-3/TRBV12-4; d_call: TRBD2; clone_size: many; cdr3_length: 15; j_call: TRBJ2-3; cdr3_nt: TGTGCCAGCAGCCTCGGACTAGCGGGCACAGATACGCAGTATTTT; cdr3_aa: CASSLGLAGTDTQYF
v_call: TRBV20-1; d_call: -; clone_size: many; cdr3_length: 12; j_call: TRBJ1-1; cdr3_nt: TGCAGTGCTAGGGACGGTAACACTGAAGCTTTCTTT; cdr3_aa: CSARDGNTEAFF
v_call: TRBV7-2; d_call: TRBD2; clone_size: -; cdr3_length: 17; j_call: TRBJ2-7; cdr3_nt: TGTGCCAGCAGCTTACTAGCGGGAGCAACAGTCTCCTACGAGCAGTACTTC; cdr3_aa: CASSLLAGATVSYEQYF
v_call: TRBV10-3; d_call: -; clone_size: many; cdr3_length: 13; j_call: TRBJ1-1; cdr3_nt: TGTGCCACCTCATCAGTTGGGGAGACTGAAGCTTTCTTT; cdr3_aa: CATSSVGETEAFF
v_call: TRBV30; d_call: -; clone_size: many; cdr3_length: 15; j_call: TRBJ1-5; cdr3_nt: TGTGCCTGGAGTGTACGGGGGGCAGGCGGTCAGCCCCAGCATTTT; cdr3_aa: CAWSVRGAGGQPQHF
v_call: TRBV20-1; d_call: TRBD2; clone_size: many; cdr3_length: 13; j_call: TRBJ2-7; cdr3_nt: TGCAGTGCCCGAGCGGGAGTAGCCCACGAGCAGTACTTC; cdr3_aa: CSARAGVAHEQYF
v_call: TRBV7-9; d_call: -; clone_size: many; cdr3_length: 15; j_call: TRBJ2-2; cdr3_nt: TGTGCCAGCGAGGGAAGGCCCTTGAACACCGGGGAGCTGTTTTTT; cdr3_aa: CASEGRPLNTGELFF
v_call: TRBV11-2; d_call: -; clone_size: -; cdr3_length: 13; j_call: TRBJ2-4; cdr3_nt: TGTGCCAGCAGCTTAGCCCGCAAGAACATTCAGTACTTC; cdr3_aa: CASSLARKNIQYF
v_call: TRBV2; d_call: -; clone_size: few; cdr3_length: 15; j_call: TRBJ2-1; cdr3_nt: TGTGCCAGCAGCGCCCCGGGTCTCTCCTACAATGAGCAGTTCTTC; cdr3_aa: CASSAPGLSYNEQFF
v_call: TRBV6-1; d_call: TRBD2; clone_size: many; cdr3_length: 21; j_call: TRBJ2-2; cdr3_nt: TGTGCCAGCAACTCAGGACTAGCGGGAAGGATTGCTACCGCGAACACCGGGGAGCTGTTTTTT; cdr3_aa: CASNSGLAGRIATANTGELFF
v_call: TRBV7-2; d_call: TRBD2; clone_size: many; cdr3_length: 15; j_call: TRBJ2-1; cdr3_nt: TGTGCCAGCAGCTCGCTAGCGGGGGGTGACAATGAGCAGTTCTTC; cdr3_aa: CASSSLAGGDNEQFF
v_call: TRBV3-1; d_call: TRBD1; clone_size: many; cdr3_length: 14; j_call: TRBJ1-1; cdr3_nt: TGTGCCAGCAGCCCACAGGGGATGAACACTGAAGCTTTCTTT; cdr3_aa: CASSPQGMNTEAFF
v_call: TRBV4-1; d_call: TRBD1; clone_size: few; cdr3_length: 16; j_call: TRBJ2-1; cdr3_nt: TGCGCCAGCAGCCAACTCCGGGACAGCTTTTTCTTAGAGCAGTTCTTC; cdr3_aa: CASSQLRDSFFLEQFF
v_call: TRBV30; d_call: TRBD2; clone_size: many; cdr3_length: 16; j_call: TRBJ2-2; cdr3_nt: TGTGCCTGGAGTCTAGGGAGGGTCTCGAACACCGGGGAGCTGTTTTTT; cdr3_aa: CAWSLGRVSNTGELFF
v_call: TRBV12-3/TRBV12-4; d_call: -; clone_size: many; cdr3_length: 14; j_call: TRBJ1-2; cdr3_nt: TGTGCCAGCAGTTTGGGCCGGACAAACTATGGCTACACCTTC; cdr3_aa: CASSLGRTNYGYTF
v_call: TRBV28; d_call: -; clone_size: many; cdr3_length: 17; j_call: TRBJ1-6; cdr3_nt: TGTGCCAGCAGTTTATTCGGGGGGCCCCTCGGGGTTTCACCCCTCCACTTT; cdr3_aa: CASSLFGGPLGVSPLHF
v_call: TRBV7-2; d_call: TRBD2; clone_size: many; cdr3_length: 15; j_call: TRBJ2-3; cdr3_nt: TGTGCCAGCAGCCCAACCGGGACTAGCGGGGGGGCGGCGTATTTT; cdr3_aa: CASSPTGTSGGAAYF
v_call: TRBV3-1; d_call: -; clone_size: -; cdr3_length: 14; j_call: TRBJ2-7; cdr3_nt: TGTGCCAGCAGCCAAGACGTTGTCTCCTACGAGCAGTACTTC; cdr3_aa: CASSQDVVSYEQYF
v_call: TRBV28; d_call: -; clone_size: many; cdr3_length: 18; j_call: TRBJ2-1; cdr3_nt: TGTGCCAGCAGTATTCCCGGCGTCAGGGGTGGGGCCTACAATGAGCAGTTCTTC; cdr3_aa: CASSIPGVRGGAYNEQFF
v_call: TRBV15; d_call: -; clone_size: many; cdr3_length: 17; j_call: TRBJ2-5; cdr3_nt: TGTGCCACCAGCAGAGGTTCCGGAGTCGTGGGGGAAGAGACCCAGTACTTC; cdr3_aa: CATSRGSGVVGEETQYF
v_call: TRBV30; d_call: TRBD1; clone_size: many; cdr3_length: 12; j_call: TRBJ1-2; cdr3_nt: TGTGCCTGGAGTCTAGGGGGCCCTGGCTACACCTTC; cdr3_aa: CAWSLGGPGYTF
v_call: TRBV12-3/TRBV12-4; d_call: -; clone_size: many; cdr3_length: 15; j_call: TRBJ1-5; cdr3_nt: TGTGCCAGCAGTTTAGGTAGAGGGTATGACCAGCCCCAGCATTTT; cdr3_aa: CASSLGRGYDQPQHF
v_call: TRBV19; d_call: -; clone_size: many; cdr3_length: 15; j_call: TRBJ1-2; cdr3_nt: TGTGCCAGTAGTATGTCACCGATGGACAAGTATGGCTACACCTTC; cdr3_aa: CASSMSPMDKYGYTF
v_call: TRBV7-8; d_call: -; clone_size: many; cdr3_length: 16; j_call: TRBJ2-7; cdr3_nt: TGTGCCAGCAGCTTACTAAGGGAGCAACTCGCCTACGAGCAGTACTTC; cdr3_aa: CASSLLREQLAYEQYF
v_call: TRBV4-2; d_call: -; clone_size: -; cdr3_length: 13; j_call: TRBJ1-1; cdr3_nt: TGTGCCAGCAGCCATGAGGGGGACACTGAAGCTTTCTTT; cdr3_aa: CASSHEGDTEAFF
v_call: TRBV5-4; d_call: -; clone_size: many; cdr3_length: 15; j_call: TRBJ2-7; cdr3_nt: TGTGCCAGCAGTACCGGGACGGAGACCCTATACGAGCAGTACTTC; cdr3_aa: CASSTGTETLYEQYF
v_call: TRBV2; d_call: -; clone_size: many; cdr3_length: 16; j_call: TRBJ2-3; cdr3_nt: TGTGCCAGCAGTGAACAAGGCGGGACGATCACAGATACGCAGTATTTT; cdr3_aa: CASSEQGGTITDTQYF
v_call: TRBV27; d_call: TRBD2; clone_size: many; cdr3_length: 15; j_call: TRBJ2-7; cdr3_nt: TGTGCCAGCAGTTTATCGGGACTAGCGGGAGACGAGCAGTACTTC; cdr3_aa: CASSLSGLAGDEQYF
v_call: TRBV3-1; d_call: -; clone_size: many; cdr3_length: 13; j_call: TRBJ2-2; cdr3_nt: TGTGCCAGCAGCCCGAAGTACACCGGGGAGCTGTTTTTT; cdr3_aa: CASSPKYTGELFF
v_call: TRBV20-1; d_call: TRBD2; clone_size: many; cdr3_length: 13; j_call: TRBJ2-7; cdr3_nt: TGCAGTGCTAGAGATCTAGCGGGCTACGAGCAGTACTTC; cdr3_aa: CSARDLAGYEQYF
v_call: TRBV5-8; d_call: -; clone_size: few; cdr3_length: 14; j_call: TRBJ1-1; cdr3_nt: TGTGCCAGCCAACGGGACAACCTGAACACTGAAGCTTTCTTT; cdr3_aa: CASQRDNLNTEAFF
v_call: TRBV20-1; d_call: -; clone_size: many; cdr3_length: 14; j_call: TRBJ1-1; cdr3_nt: TGCAGTGCTAGAGAAGGAGCACCGAACACTGAAGCTTTCTTT; cdr3_aa: CSAREGAPNTEAFF
v_call: TRBV25-1; d_call: -; clone_size: many; cdr3_length: 14; j_call: TRBJ1-1; cdr3_nt: TGTGCCAGCAGTGTAGGGATTAAGAACGCTGAAGCTTTCTTT; cdr3_aa: CASSVGIKNAEAFF
v_call: TRBV6-1; d_call: -; clone_size: many; cdr3_length: 14; j_call: TRBJ2-1; cdr3_nt: TGTGCCAGCAGTGAACGACCGGGGGACGGTGAGCAGTTCTTC; cdr3_aa: CASSERPGDGEQFF
v_call: TRBV18; d_call: -; clone_size: few; cdr3_length: 15; j_call: TRBJ2-7; cdr3_nt: TGTGCCAGCTCACCAGACAGAGGGAACTCCTACGAGCAGTACTTC; cdr3_aa: CASSPDRGNSYEQYF
v_call: TRBV27; d_call: TRBD1; clone_size: many; cdr3_length: 15; j_call: TRBJ2-7; cdr3_nt: TGTGCCAGCAGTTTTTATGGACAGGGGGGCACCGAGCAGTACTTC; cdr3_aa: CASSFYGQGGTEQYF
v_call: TRBV7-2; d_call: -; clone_size: many; cdr3_length: 14; j_call: TRBJ1-1; cdr3_nt: TGTGCCAGCAGTATCACGATGGGACTGAGGGAAGCTTTCTTT; cdr3_aa: CASSITMGLREAFF
v_call: TRBV3-1; d_call: -; clone_size: many; cdr3_length: 19; j_call: TRBJ1-1; cdr3_nt: TGTGCCAGCAGCCAAGAACGATTATGGGGCAGTGGAAGTGGTACTGAAGCTTTCTTT; cdr3_aa: CASSQERLWGSGSGTEAFF